The clone carrying this TCR beta chain was counted once. What it recognizes is unknown. V was clipped by 7 bases and J by 9 bases, with 22 bases between them. This CDR3 is 14 amino acids long. From germline, CDR1 is SNHLY and CDR2 FYNNEI. The sample originates from a study of blood T cells in healthy people across ages. Study-level information: About one barcoded TCR beta cDNA was captured per two T cells. General observations from the study: Diversity of TCR beta correlated strongly with naive T cell percentage. The CMV status of each donor remained undetermined, and this could have confounded shifts in expanded clonotypes.

A second 7 to 11 cycle PCR used barcoded and J-beta primers. Using its own MiXCR run on the 5' RACE reads, TCRdb lists one record per CDR3 protein. This sample carries approximately 1.5 million distinct CDR3 sequences, approximately 42% of them seen once, and the ten largest clones take roughly 3.7%. The chain joins TRBV2 to TRBJ2-7; a possible D gene is TRBD1 (6 bases). The specimen sequenced was blood. This TCR was sampled from a woman aged 18 to 35 in good health. The CDR3 protein is CASKGYTGLSAQYF. In nucleotides, the CDR3 is TGTGCCAGCAAAGGATACACAGGGCTATCCGCGCAGTACTTC.